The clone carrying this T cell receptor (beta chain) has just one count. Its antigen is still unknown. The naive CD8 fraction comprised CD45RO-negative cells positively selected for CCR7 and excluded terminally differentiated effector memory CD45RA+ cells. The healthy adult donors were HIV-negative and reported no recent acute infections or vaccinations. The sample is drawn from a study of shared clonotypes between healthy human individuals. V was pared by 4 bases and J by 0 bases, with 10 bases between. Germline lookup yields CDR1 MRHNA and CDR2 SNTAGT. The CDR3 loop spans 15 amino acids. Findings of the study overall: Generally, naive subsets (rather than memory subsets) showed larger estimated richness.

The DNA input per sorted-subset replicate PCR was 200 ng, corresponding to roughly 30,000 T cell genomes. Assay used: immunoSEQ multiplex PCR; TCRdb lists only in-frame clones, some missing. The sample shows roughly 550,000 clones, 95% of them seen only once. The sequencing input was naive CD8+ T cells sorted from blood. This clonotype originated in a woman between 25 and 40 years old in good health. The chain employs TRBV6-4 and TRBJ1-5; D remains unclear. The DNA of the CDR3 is TGTGCCAGCAGTGCCGGGCAACTTAGCAATCAGCCCCAGCATTTT. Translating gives CASSAGQLSNQPQHF.